This T cell receptor beta chain was documented in a study of metastatic and nonmetastatic thyroid tumors. As concerns this clone: Compared with germline, one end of the junction differs, possibly owing to a read error.

TCRdb re-called the PCR reads via MiXCR. The sample has thousands of clones; under 45% are singletons. Ahead of thyroid surgery, no patient had received treatment of any kind. CDR1 and CDR2 from the germline V gene are SNHLY and FYNNEI. The length of the CDR3 is 11 residues. This TCR was recovered from a female donor with papillary thyroid cancer or a benign thyroid nodule (not recorded which). Some clones in this sample may be carry-over from other donors' samples. The sequenced material came from adjacent normal tissue. This chain uses TRBV2 with TRBJ1-2; D is uncertain. The CDR3 coding sequence is TGTGCCAGCAGTGCAAGCTATTGCTACACCTTC. Translated, it gives CASSASYCYTF.